This T cell receptor beta chain was captured in a study of blood T cells in healthy people across ages. This clonotype was seen a few times. Losses at the gene ends were 4 bases for V and 6 bases for J; bases not matched to a gene: 5. This CDR3 is 14 amino acids long. The germline gives CDR1 SQVTM, CDR2 ANQGSEA. The use of a sample-barcoded 5' primer and a J-beta primer mix characterized a second PCR of roughly 6 to 11 cycles. Via MiXCR, TCRdb re-called the 5' RACE reads, giving one row per CDR3 protein. The sample contains almost 550,000 distinct CDR3 sequences, around 24% of which appear only once. This sample was shared with a second study, whose subject was T cells of mothers and their children. From that study: Related mother-child pairs showed slightly, non-significantly higher overlap than unrelated pairs.

The receptor's source is a boy aged 10-17 years in good health. J is TRBJ2-2 and V is TRBV29-1; TRBD1 matches 10 bases. The sequencing sample was made of blood. This CDR3 is CSVGQGARSGELFF. For the CDR3, the DNA is TGCAGCGTTGGACAGGGGGCCAGGTCCGGGGAGCTGTTTTTT.